This entry lists 24 T cell receptor beta chains sequenced from one sample in a study of breast tumors, draining lymph nodes, adjacent tissues. The lymph nodes were axillary draining lymph nodes from breast cancer patients. From the multiplex PCR reads, TCRdb called clonotypes with MiXCR, one entry per CDR3 protein. Of 150,000 to 200,000 distinct CDR3 sequences detected, 33% appear once; the ten largest clones hold 3% to 4.5%. Sequenced: axillary lymph node tissue. The source is a female donor with breast cancer. Some clones in this sample may be carry-over from other donors' samples.

This clonotype was seen at least ten times. The chain recombines TRBV6-6 with TRBJ2-3; 13 bases agree with TRBD2. CDR1 is MNHNY, CDR2 SVGAGI, per germline (reference sequence). CDR3 length: 18 amino acids. Losses at the gene ends were 2 bases for V and 3 bases for J; bases not matched to a gene: 8. CDR3 residues: CASSYAPGLAGFTDTQYF. The CDR3 region has the DNA TGTGCCAGCAGTTACGCGCCGGGACTAGCGGGATTTACAGATACGCAGTATTTT.

This chain connects TRBV19 to TRBJ2-2, with D tentatively TRBD1 or TRBD2 (7 bases each). The germline CDR1 and CDR2 sequences are LNHDA and SQIVND (reference sequence). The ends were cut back, 7 bases at V and 6 bases at J, with 15 bases in the middle. This CDR3 region has 14 residues. The CDR3, as DNA: TGTGCCAGTAACTCAGGGGGGGGGCCCGGGGAGCTGTTTTTT. This gives the protein CASNSGGGPGELFF.

This clonotype has at least ten counts. The genes are TRBV15 and TRBJ2-3, with no clear D. Germline assignment: CDR1 LNHNV and CDR2 YYDKDF (reference sequence). CDR3 length: 15 residues. V dropped 3 bases and J dropped 4 bases, with 14 bases sitting between them. The CDR3 here is CATSRATYRADTQYF. CDR3 sequence (DNA): TGTGCCACCAGCAGGGCCACGTATCGCGCAGATACGCAGTATTTT.

V and J are TRBV19 and TRBJ2-3; 13 bases match TRBD2. CDR3 length: 17 amino acids. Germline CDR1 reads LNHDA; CDR2 reads SQIVND (reference sequence). Losses at the gene ends were 6 bases for V and 2 bases for J; bases not matched to a gene: 8. CDR3 amino acids: CASSYGLAGVYTDTQYF. DNA for the CDR3: TGTGCCAGTAGCTATGGACTAGCGGGAGTCTACACAGATACGCAGTATTTT. Filled out from reference TRBV19 and TRBJ2-3, the complete variable domain reads DGGITQSPKYLFRKEGQNVTLSCEQNLNHDAMYWYRQDPGQGLRLIYYSQIVNDFQKGDIAEGYSVSREKKESFPLTVTSAQKNPTAFYLCASSYGLAGVYTDTQYFGPGTRLTVL.

The chain employs TRBV15 and TRBJ2-7; TRBD1 agrees at 8 bases. There are 16 residues in the CDR3. Trimming at V came to 0 bases and at J to 2 bases, leaving 6 bases not matched to a gene. Germline V gene lookup returns CDR1 LNHNV and CDR2 YYDKDF (reference sequence). The CDR3 loop is CATSRDEDRATYEQYF. The CDR3 nucleotides read TGTGCCACCAGCAGAGACGAGGACAGGGCTACCTACGAGCAGTACTTC.

The chain joins TRBV28 to TRBJ2-2; possibly TRBD1 for D (6 bases). Trimming stripped 5 bases from V and 5 bases from J, with 21 bases between. CDR1 is MDHEN, CDR2 SYDVKM, per germline. There are 17 residues in the CDR3. CDR3: CASSITGPLAPTGELFF. CDR3 DNA sequence: TGTGCCAGCAGTATCACAGGGCCGTTGGCCCCGACCGGGGAGCTGTTTTTT.

This clonotype was picked up many times. This sequence joins TRBV9 and TRBJ2-1; D is possibly TRBD1 or TRBD2 (7 bases each). V lost 10 bases and J lost 6, with 20 bases in between. This CDR3 has 14 residues. The germline V gene encodes CDR1 SGDLS and CDR2 YYNGEE. CDR3 residues: CASGGLKSLNEQFF. CDR3 coding DNA: TGTGCCTCAGGGGGACTAAAATCCCTCAATGAGCAGTTCTTC.

This clonotype was seen ten or more times. The chain links TRBV11-2 to TRBJ2-3, with 8 nucleotides matching TRBD1. This CDR3 spans 16 amino acids. Germline assignment: CDR1 SGHAT and CDR2 FQNNGV. Trimming took 6 bases from V and 2 from J; bases not matched to a gene: 10. CDR3 DNA sequence: TGTGCCAGCAGGCCACCCGGGACAGGTGACACAGATACGCAGTATTTT. It specifies CASRPPGTGDTDTQYF.

The rearrangement uses TRBV4-1 and TRBJ2-1; 7 nucleotides line up with TRBD2. With 0 bases clipped from V and 3 bases from J, the junction kept 11 bases outside the gene matches. Germline-derived CDR1 and CDR2 are MGHRA and YSYEKL. The CDR3 totals 18 residues. In DNA, the CDR3 is TGCGCCAGCAGCCAAGATCAAGGGAGGGAACGGTACTACAATGAGCAGTTCTTC. It is translated as CASSQDQGRERYYNEQFF.

A remark on this clonotype: A much larger clone is a single base away; this may be a read error. This chain links TRBV6-2 or TRBV6-3 with TRBJ2-7, with 7 positions matching TRBD2. The CDR3 spans 15 residues. The germline CDR1 and CDR2 sequences are MNHEY and SVGEGT. CDR3 amino acids: CAGSEGGLLAYEQYF. In DNA form, the CDR3 reads TGTGCCGGCAGTGAGGGCGGGTTACTAGCGTACGAGCAGTACTTC.

J is TRBJ2-1 and V is TRBV27; D is unresolved. Looked up from germline, CDR1 is MNHEY and CDR2 is SMNVEV (reference sequence). This CDR3 has 14 residues. V was clipped by 2 bases and J by 3 bases, with 8 bases between them. The CDR3 loop reads CASSLQVGYNEQFF. The CDR3 region has the DNA TGTGCCAGCAGTTTACAGGTCGGCTACAATGAGCAGTTCTTC.

Ten or more counts support this clonotype. The chain is built from TRBV19 and TRBJ2-7; 9 bases match TRBD1. There are 14 residues in the CDR3. In germline, CDR1 is LNHDA, CDR2 SQIVND (reference sequence). Unmatched junction bases numbered 4, after V lost 3 bases and J lost 4 bases. CDR3 protein: CASSMGQGEYEQYF. The CDR3 DNA is TGTGCCAGTAGTATGGGACAGGGAGAGTACGAGCAGTACTTC.

Concerning this clonotype itself: Because it lacks the conserved phenylalanine or tryptophan at the end, this CDR3 is likely a read error. The V call is TRBV7-6, the J call TRBJ2-5; the D is unclear. The germline gives CDR1 SGHVS, CDR2 FNYEAQ. V was shortened by 2 bases and J by 1 base, with 8 bases between the two germline ends. CDR3 length: 14 amino acids. CDR3 nucleotide sequence: TGTGCCAGCAGCTTATTCGTGAGCCAAGAGACCCAGTACCTC. It codes for CASSLFVSQETQYL.

Many counts were recorded for this clonotype. The chain employs TRBV7-9 and TRBJ1-4, with D maybe TRBD1 (5 bases). CDR1 and CDR2 from the germline V gene are SEHNR and FQNEAQ (reference sequence). CDR3 length: 13 amino acids. V gave up 4 bases and J gave up 7 bases, with 10 bases separating them. CDR3 region: CASSSATVEKLFF. The CDR3 coding sequence is TGTGCCAGCAGCTCGGCGACAGTTGAAAAACTGTTTTTT. The full variable domain, completed using reference TRBV7-9 and TRBJ1-4, is DTGVSQNPRHKITKRGQNVTFRCDPISEHNRLYWYRQTLGQGPEFLTYFQNEAQLEKSRLLSDRFSAERPKGSFSTLEIQRTEQGDSAMYLCASSSATVEKLFFGSGTQLSVL.

Many counts were recorded for this clonotype. CDR3 residues: CASSVAMYAYEQYF. DNA of the CDR3: TGTGCCAGCAGCGTAGCTATGTACGCCTACGAGCAGTACTTC. The V and J genes are TRBV9 and TRBJ2-7; D call uncertain. The CDR3 has 14 amino acids. The germline gives CDR1 SGDLS, CDR2 YYNGEE. Between the trimmed V and J ends, which lost 0 bases and 2 bases, there was a span of 9 bases.

This clonotype has at least ten counts. V usage is TRBV19 and J usage is TRBJ2-7; 9 bases line up with TRBD2. The CDR3 is made up of 15 amino acids. V lost 3 bases and J lost 5; bases outside the gene matches: 8. Germline V CDR1 and CDR2: LNHDA, SQIVND (reference sequence). The CDR3 DNA is TGTGCCAGTAGTATCTTGCGGGAGGGCCTCCACGAGCAGTACTTC. Translation gives CASSILREGLHEQYF.

This clonotype was recorded many times. The CDR3 does not end in the conserved phenylalanine or tryptophan, so this is likely a read error. The DNA for the CDR3 is TGTGCTAGCAGCTTAGTTAGCGTCCAAGAGACCCAGTACCTC. The encoded protein is CASSLVSVQETQYL. This chain joins TRBV7-2 and TRBJ2-5; possible D gene TRBD2, 5 bases. Germline assignment: CDR1 SGHTA and CDR2 FQGNSA. CDR3 length: 14 residues.

This clonotype came up many times. This chain uses TRBV6-1 with TRBJ2-3, with D possibly matching TRBD2 (6 bases). V lost 4 bases to trimming and J lost 6 bases, with 17 bases between them. Germline assignment: CDR1 MNHNS and CDR2 SASEGT. This CDR3 has 15 residues. In DNA, the CDR3 is TGTGCCAGCAGTGGGCGGGGCTCCCATCCGGATACGCAGTATTTT. As protein: CASSGRGSHPDTQYF.

As regards this clonotype: No conserved phenylalanine or tryptophan is present at the end of the CDR3, so a read error is the likely explanation. This chain connects TRBV6-4 to TRBJ2-6; D is uncertain. The CDR3 has 14 amino acids. In germline, CDR1 is MRHNA, CDR2 SNTAGT. CDR3 loop: CACSEGFGANVLTL. The CDR3 nucleotides read TGTGCCTGCAGTGAAGGGTTTGGGGCCAACGTCCTGACTCTC.

V gene TRBV18 combines with J gene TRBJ2-2; 7 nucleotides agree with TRBD1. The CDR3 spans 14 residues. Per the germline V gene, CDR1 is KGHSH and CDR2 is LQKENI. V lost 6 bases, J lost 4 bases, and 5 bases stayed unmatched. The chain's CDR3 is CASSSQGSTGELFF. Written as DNA, the CDR3 is TGTGCCAGCTCGTCACAGGGGTCCACCGGGGAGCTGTTTTTT.

There are many counts of this clonotype. The chain uses TRBV5-1 and TRBJ2-1, with no clear D. Trimming left V 1 base short and J 7 bases short, with 18 bases between. The CDR3 is made up of 16 amino acids. From germline, CDR1 is SGHRS and CDR2 YFSETQ. DNA for the CDR3: TGCGCCAGCAGCTTGAGGTTGAGAGGTCAGCTGAATGAGCAGTTCTTC. This translates into CASSLRLRGQLNEQFF. Complete variable domain (other parts from reference TRBV5-1 and TRBJ2-1): KAGVTQTPRYLIKTRGQQVTLSCSPISGHRSVSWYQQTPGQGLQFLFEYFSETQRNKGNFPGRFSGRQFSNSRSEMNVSTLELGDSALYLCASSLRLRGQLNEQFFGPGTRLTVL.

As for this clonotype: It may be a read error: a sequence one base away is much more abundant. The chain couples TRBV9 to TRBJ2-1; the match to TRBD2 covers 12 bases. The CDR3 covers 15 residues. V lost 4 bases and J lost 7; bases outside the gene matches: 6. CDR1 is SGDLS, CDR2 YYNGEE, per germline. Here the CDR3 DNA reads TGTGCCAGCAGCTCCCAGACTAGCGGGAGTAATGAGCAGTTCTTC. Translation gives CASSSQTSGSNEQFF.

This clonotype showed up many times. An end of the junction does not agree with germline; a read error may underlie this. The chain couples TRBV6-5 to TRBJ1-2, with unresolved D. Germline-derived CDR1 and CDR2 are MNHEY and SVGAGI. This CDR3 spans 14 amino acids. CDR3 residues: CASSHSKLNYGYTF. Written as DNA, the CDR3 is TGTGCCAGCAGTCACTCGAAGCTAAACTATGGCTACACCTTC.

The chain couples TRBV7-9 to TRBJ1-5, with 8 bases that match TRBD1. V lost 4 bases and J lost 2; bases outside the gene matches: 16. The CDR3 sequence is 19 residues long. In germline, CDR1 is SEHNR, CDR2 FQNEAQ (reference sequence). The CDR3 DNA follows: TGTGCCAGCAGCTCGGAACCGGGACAGGCTCTTAATGGCAATCAGCCCCAGCATTTT. This sequence encodes CASSSEPGQALNGNQPQHF.